Included here is one T cell receptor (beta chain) sequence, with context. These data come from a study of technical replicates of blood from several donors. This CDR3 comprises 14 residues. V was pared by 7 bases and J by 1 base, with 14 bases between. Germline V gene lookup returns CDR1 MNHNS and CDR2 SASEGT. Some clones are missing from TCRdb's copy, which holds only in-frame ones; the method was immunoSEQ multiplex PCR. The table has about 81,000 clones, 96% seen once. This receptor was obtained from a human donor in good health. The sample taken for sequencing was T cells isolated from PBMCs. The chain recombines TRBV6-1 with TRBJ2-7; D call uncertain. CDR3 loop: CASMRPLTSYEQYF. DNA for the CDR3: TGTGCCAGCATGCGGCCCCTCACATCCTACGAGCAGTACTTC.